The rows below give T cell receptor beta chains drawn from one sample of a study of tumor-infiltrating lymphocytes in primary liver carcinoma. TCRdb redid the calling of the multiplex PCR reads with MiXCR, one entry per CDR3 protein. The sample records 99,000 or so distinct CDR3 sequences, around 83% being singletons. The sample taken for sequencing was liver tumor tissue from sampling region 3. The receptors were sampled from a man between 35 and 55 years old with primary liver carcinoma and hepatitis B virus infection. The CDR3 runs from the conserved cysteine through the conserved F or W. D genes are given only for firm matches. Some rows have no size entry. The others give once, few or many, or a class for an expanded clone.

d_gene: -
v_gene: TRBV6-1
j_gene: TRBJ2-2
abundance: once
CDR3nt: TGTGTCAGCAGAGACACACCGTGGGGGCGGGACACCGGGGAGCTGTTTTTT
CDR3aa: CVSRDTPWGRDTGELFF

d_gene: -
v_gene: TRBV5-1
j_gene: TRBJ1-1
abundance: many
CDR3nt: TGCGCCAGCAGCACCGGGGCGGGGGATCTCACTGAAGCTTTCTTT
CDR3aa: CASSTGAGDLTEAFF

d_gene: -
v_gene: TRBV29-1
j_gene: TRBJ2-3
abundance: many
CDR3nt: TGCAGCGGGATTCAAATAGCGGGCACAGATACGCAGTATTTT
CDR3aa: CSGIQIAGTDTQYF

d_gene: -
v_gene: TRBV6-6
j_gene: TRBJ1-5
abundance: -
CDR3nt: TGTGCCAGCAGTTACGAACAATTCGATCAGCTCCAGCATTTT
CDR3aa: CASSYEQFDQLQHF

d_gene: TRBD1
v_gene: TRBV28
j_gene: TRBJ1-2
abundance: once
CDR3nt: TGTGCCATCAGTTTACAGGGGGTGCGTGGCTACGCCTTC
CDR3aa: CAISLQGVRGYAF

d_gene: -
v_gene: TRBV29-1
j_gene: TRBJ2-3
abundance: -
CDR3nt: TGCAGCGTCGCTCGAGTGCATGGACGTAGCACAGATACGAAGTATTTT
CDR3aa: CSVARVHGRSTDTKYF

d_gene: TRBD2
v_gene: TRBV11-2
j_gene: TRBJ2-7
abundance: -
CDR3nt: TGTACCAGCAGCTTAATAACTTCGACTAGCGCGCCCTACGAGCAGTACTTC
CDR3aa: CTSSLITSTSAPYEQYF

d_gene: -
v_gene: TRBV9
j_gene: TRBJ2-1
abundance: -
CDR3nt: TGTGCCGGCAGCGTCGGGGGGCGGGAGAAGGGATCCTACAATGAGCAGTTCTTC
CDR3aa: CAGSVGGREKGSYNEQFF

d_gene: TRBD1
v_gene: TRBV6-1
j_gene: TRBJ2-3
abundance: -
CDR3nt: TGTGCCAGCGGCCACAGGGGGTCGGAAGATACGCAGTATTTT
CDR3aa: CASGHRGSEDTQYF

d_gene: -
v_gene: TRBV7-2
j_gene: TRBJ2-4
abundance: few
CDR3nt: TGTGCCAGCGCCTTCCGACCGGGACCCCAAAACATTCAGTACTTC
CDR3aa: CASAFRPGPQNIQYF

d_gene: -
v_gene: TRBV6-6
j_gene: TRBJ2-7
abundance: -
CDR3nt: TGTGCCATCAGTTCCTCGTCGAACCAGGGGCCTAGGGACGCGCAGTACTTC
CDR3aa: CAISSSSNQGPRDAQYF

d_gene: TRBD1
v_gene: TRBV12-3/TRBV12-4
j_gene: TRBJ2-1
abundance: -
CDR3nt: TGTGCCAGCAGTCCACCAGGGACAGGCCCTTACATTGAGCAGTTCTTC
CDR3aa: CASSPPGTGPYIEQFF

d_gene: -
v_gene: TRBV6-1
j_gene: TRBJ2-1
abundance: -
CDR3nt: TGTGCCAGATCCCGGGACGAAATGTATGAGCAGTTCTTC
CDR3aa: CARSRDEMYEQFF

d_gene: -
v_gene: TRBV5-1
j_gene: TRBJ2-6
abundance: many
CDR3nt: TGCGCCAGCAGCCCGGCAGGGGCTATGGGGGCCAACGTCCTGACTTTC
CDR3aa: CASSPAGAMGANVLTF

d_gene: TRBD1
v_gene: TRBV4-3
j_gene: TRBJ2-7
abundance: -
CDR3nt: TGCGCCAACAGCTACTCCGGGACAGGGGGCTACGAGCAGTACTTC
CDR3aa: CANSYSGTGGYEQYF

d_gene: TRBD2
v_gene: TRBV5-6
j_gene: TRBJ2-1
abundance: -
CDR3nt: TGTACCAGCAGCTCCGGGACTAGCGGCCTCGGGCAGTTCTTC
CDR3aa: CTSSSGTSGLGQFF

d_gene: -
v_gene: TRBV21-1
j_gene: TRBJ1-2
abundance: many
CDR3nt: TGTGCCAGCAGGCCGGGCCCTTATGGCTACACCTTC
CDR3aa: CASRPGPYGYTF

d_gene: -
v_gene: TRBV29-1
j_gene: TRBJ2-2
abundance: -
CDR3nt: TGCAGCGTTATGGGTAACATCTGGGAGCTGTTTTTT
CDR3aa: CSVMGNIWELFF

d_gene: -
v_gene: TRBV28
j_gene: TRBJ1-2
abundance: -
CDR3nt: TGTACCAGCAGCCGACAGGCGGTAGAGGGCTACACCTTC
CDR3aa: CTSSRQAVEGYTF

d_gene: TRBD1
v_gene: TRBV2
j_gene: TRBJ1-5
abundance: -
CDR3nt: TGTGCAAGCAGTCCAGGGGGGAATCAGCCCCAGCATTTT
CDR3aa: CASSPGGNQPQHF

d_gene: -
v_gene: TRBV28
j_gene: TRBJ2-5
abundance: -
CDR3nt: TGTGCCAACAGTCGGGACGTTGGGCAAGAGACCTATTACTTC
CDR3aa: CANSRDVGQETYYF

d_gene: TRBD1
v_gene: TRBV6-5
j_gene: TRBJ1-3
abundance: many
CDR3nt: TGTGCCAGCAGTTCTGCCAGGGACAGGGTCATCTCTGGAAACACCATATATTTT
CDR3aa: CASSSARDRVISGNTIYF

d_gene: TRBD1
v_gene: TRBV28
j_gene: TRBJ2-3
abundance: -
CDR3nt: TGTGCCAGCAGTTTAAGCGGGACAGGGGGCAGCCAGCCCCAGTATTTT
CDR3aa: CASSLSGTGGSQPQYF

d_gene: -
v_gene: TRBV12-3/TRBV12-4
j_gene: TRBJ2-5
abundance: -
CDR3nt: TGCTCCAGTAGTCCCGCCGGGGTTGAAGAGACCCAGTACTTC
CDR3aa: CSSSPAGVEETQYF

d_gene: -
v_gene: TRBV12-3/TRBV12-4
j_gene: TRBJ2-5
abundance: -
CDR3nt: TGTGCCACTAAGTTTGACAGCGAGACCCAGTACTTC
CDR3aa: CATKFDSETQYF

d_gene: -
v_gene: TRBV4-2
j_gene: TRBJ2-4
abundance: once
CDR3nt: TGTGCCAGCAGCCAAGACCAAGGAGCCAAAAACACCCAGTACTTC
CDR3aa: CASSQDQGAKNTQYF

d_gene: -
v_gene: TRBV2
j_gene: TRBJ1-1
abundance: few
CDR3nt: TGTGCCAGCGGGGCTGAGTGGGGGACTGAAGCTTTCTTT
CDR3aa: CASGAEWGTEAFF

d_gene: -
v_gene: TRBV11-2
j_gene: TRBJ2-4
abundance: -
CDR3nt: TGTGCCAGCATCACTTCGGCGGTATCTAAAAACATTCAGTACTTC
CDR3aa: CASITSAVSKNIQYF

d_gene: TRBD2
v_gene: TRBV29-1
j_gene: TRBJ2-6
abundance: -
CDR3nt: TGCAGCGTTGGAGGGACTAGTGGGAGCCCCTCTGGGGCCAATGTCCTGACTTTC
CDR3aa: CSVGGTSGSPSGANVLTF

d_gene: TRBD2
v_gene: TRBV20-1
j_gene: TRBJ2-2
abundance: -
CDR3nt: TGCAGTGCCCAAGCGGGAGGGCCAGCCGGGGAGCTGTTTTTT
CDR3aa: CSAQAGGPAGELFF

d_gene: TRBD2
v_gene: TRBV6-2/TRBV6-3
j_gene: TRBJ2-3
abundance: -
CDR3nt: TGTGCCAGCCTACTAGGCCCTAGCGGGGACTTCCCCCCTGGCACAGATACGCAGTATTTT
CDR3aa: CASLLGPSGDFPPGTDTQYF

d_gene: -
v_gene: TRBV11-2
j_gene: TRBJ2-7
abundance: -
CDR3nt: TGTGCCAACAGCTCTAATAGGAACTACTACAAGCAGTACTTC
CDR3aa: CANSSNRNYYKQYF

d_gene: -
v_gene: TRBV6-2/TRBV6-3
j_gene: TRBJ2-7
abundance: -
CDR3nt: TGTGCAAGCAGTTACGAGATACCCTACGAGCAGTATTTC
CDR3aa: CASSYEIPYEQYF

d_gene: -
v_gene: TRBV11-1
j_gene: TRBJ2-1
abundance: -
CDR3nt: TGTGCCAGCAGCTCCCGGGTAGCGGACTCCTACATTGAGCAGTTCTTC
CDR3aa: CASSSRVADSYIEQFF

d_gene: -
v_gene: TRBV28
j_gene: TRBJ1-4
abundance: many
CDR3nt: TGTGCCAGCAGTTTACCCGGGGTAAACGAAAAACTGTTTTTT
CDR3aa: CASSLPGVNEKLFF

d_gene: -
v_gene: TRBV29-1
j_gene: TRBJ2-2
abundance: -
CDR3nt: TGCAGTGTTGGGACTTGCGCAGCGAGCACCGGGGAGCTGTTTTTT
CDR3aa: CSVGTCAASTGELFF

d_gene: TRBD2
v_gene: TRBV29-1
j_gene: TRBJ2-3
abundance: -
CDR3nt: TGCAGCGTTGAAGTGACTAGCGGGACCACCGCAGATACGCAGTATTTT
CDR3aa: CSVEVTSGTTADTQYF

d_gene: -
v_gene: TRBV6-2/TRBV6-3
j_gene: TRBJ1-2
abundance: -
CDR3nt: TGTGCCTGCAGCCATACCCTCGAAGGAACCTTTGGCTACACCTTC
CDR3aa: CACSHTLEGTFGYTF

d_gene: -
v_gene: TRBV5-4
j_gene: TRBJ2-3
abundance: -
CDR3nt: TGTGCCAGCGGCTTGGGGGGCTCGAACAGGGATACGCAATATTTT
CDR3aa: CASGLGGSNRDTQYF

d_gene: -
v_gene: TRBV4-3
j_gene: TRBJ2-1
abundance: -
CDR3nt: TGCGCCAGCAGCCAAGAACACAATGAGCAGTTCTTC
CDR3aa: CASSQEHNEQFF

d_gene: -
v_gene: TRBV29-1
j_gene: TRBJ2-7
abundance: -
CDR3nt: TGCAGCGCCATGACATCTGGGAGCGGCACTCCCTACAAGCAATACTTC
CDR3aa: CSAMTSGSGTPYKQYF

d_gene: -
v_gene: TRBV29-1
j_gene: TRBJ2-6
abundance: -
CDR3nt: TGCAGTATTTTCCGGGACACAGACTCTGGGGCCAACGCCCTGACTTTC
CDR3aa: CSIFRDTDSGANALTF

d_gene: TRBD1
v_gene: TRBV29-1
j_gene: TRBJ2-1
abundance: many
CDR3nt: TGCAGCCTAGGACAGGGCCCCAATGAGCAGTTCTTC
CDR3aa: CSLGQGPNEQFF

d_gene: -
v_gene: TRBV25-1
j_gene: TRBJ1-6
abundance: -
CDR3nt: TGTGCCAGCAGTGAGTTCTGTAGTTCACCCCTCCACTTT
CDR3aa: CASSEFCSSPLHF

d_gene: -
v_gene: TRBV7-9
j_gene: TRBJ2-5
abundance: -
CDR3nt: TGTACTAGCAGCCTGAGAGAGACCCTGTACTTC
CDR3aa: CTSSLRETLYF

d_gene: -
v_gene: TRBV11-3
j_gene: TRBJ1-5
abundance: -
CDR3nt: TGTACCAGCAGCTTAGATCTGGGGGTGGCTCGACCCCAGCATTTT
CDR3aa: CTSSLDLGVARPQHF

d_gene: -
v_gene: TRBV29-1
j_gene: TRBJ2-1
abundance: -
CDR3nt: TGCAGCGATGAATGGCGGCAGACCTACAATGAGCAGTTCTTC
CDR3aa: CSDEWRQTYNEQFF

d_gene: -
v_gene: TRBV6-5
j_gene: TRBJ2-5
abundance: few
CDR3nt: TGTGCCAGCAGTTACTCGAATTCTGGTGAGACCCAGTACTTC
CDR3aa: CASSYSNSGETQYF

d_gene: TRBD1
v_gene: TRBV5-4
j_gene: TRBJ2-7
abundance: -
CDR3nt: TGTGCCAGCAGCGGACAGGGTTCCTACGAGCTGTATTTC
CDR3aa: CASSGQGSYELYF

d_gene: -
v_gene: TRBV6-6
j_gene: TRBJ1-2
abundance: -
CDR3nt: TGTGCCAGTAGCGAAGGTCTGGCCGGAGGAGGATATGGCCACACCTTC
CDR3aa: CASSEGLAGGGYGHTF

d_gene: TRBD2
v_gene: TRBV6-2/TRBV6-3
j_gene: TRBJ2-1
abundance: many
CDR3nt: TGTGCCAGCAGTTACTCGGGGAGGGAAATCAACAATGAGCAGTTCTTC
CDR3aa: CASSYSGREINNEQFF

d_gene: -
v_gene: TRBV18
j_gene: TRBJ1-5
abundance: -
CDR3nt: TGTGCCAGCTCACTACAGGGAGATCAGCCCCAGCATTTT
CDR3aa: CASSLQGDQPQHF

d_gene: TRBD1
v_gene: TRBV6-5
j_gene: TRBJ1-6
abundance: medium-sized
CDR3nt: TGTGCCAGCAGGGTTGAACAGGGGTGGTTTTTACCCCTCCACTTT
CDR3aa: CASRVEQGWFLPLHF